The subject of this entry is one TCR beta chain. Residents of about two dozen US areas, aged roughly 18 to 89 years, made up the participants. The record originates from a study of blood T cell repertoires in COVID-19. On the study more broadly: Sample material is recorded as cDNA or gDNA derived from T cells, B-cell-depleted T cells, or PBMCs.

After removal of 6 bases from V and 1 base from J, the junction contained 3 bases not matched to a gene. Germline V gene data show CDR1 as MNHEY and CDR2 as SVGAGI. This CDR3 contains 14 residues. Method: immunoSEQ multiplex PCR; TCRdb's copy keeps in-frame clones and lacks some. The repertoire holds under 350,000 clones, with roughly nine tenths as singletons. This receptor was taken from a woman aged 60 to 75 who had recovered from COVID-19. The chain couples TRBV6-5 to TRBJ1-5, with 7 positions matching TRBD1. The sample comprised PBMCs or T cells enriched from blood (not recorded which). The CDR3 DNA reads TGTGCCAGCAGAACAGGGGTAAGCAATCAGCCCCAGCATTTT. Translating it yields CASRTGVSNQPQHF.